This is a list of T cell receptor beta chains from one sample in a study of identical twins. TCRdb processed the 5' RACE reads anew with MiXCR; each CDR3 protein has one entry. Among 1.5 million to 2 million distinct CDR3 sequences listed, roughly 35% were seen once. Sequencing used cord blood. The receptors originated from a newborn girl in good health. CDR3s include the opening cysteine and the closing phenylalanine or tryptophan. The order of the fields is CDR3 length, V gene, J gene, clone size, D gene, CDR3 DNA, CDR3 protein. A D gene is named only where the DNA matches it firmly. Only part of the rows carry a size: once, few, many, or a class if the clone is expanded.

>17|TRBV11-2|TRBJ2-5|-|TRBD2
TGTGCCAGCAGCTTAGATTTGCGGGAGTGGTTCTTCAATGAGCAGTACTTC
CASSLDLREWFFNEQYF
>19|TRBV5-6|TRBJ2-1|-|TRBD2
TGTGCCAGCAGCCCGCTGGGGAGGCTGACTAGCGGGAGGGACAATGAGCAGTTCTTC
CASSPLGRLTSGRDNEQFF
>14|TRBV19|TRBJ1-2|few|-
TGTGCCAGTAGTATAGGGGACTTTGACTATGGCTACACCTTC
CASSIGDFDYGYTF
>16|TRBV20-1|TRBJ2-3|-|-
TGCAGTGCTAGAATGGGTCGGCAGACATCCTGGGATACGCAGTATTTT
CSARMGRQTSWDTQYF
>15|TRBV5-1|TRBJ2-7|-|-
TGCGCCAGCAGCTTGATTCCGGGAGCGCCCTCGGAGCAGTACTTC
CASSLIPGAPSEQYF
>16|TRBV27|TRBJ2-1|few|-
TGTGCCAGCAGATCCGGGGCGGGGTGGGGTTACAATGAGCAGTTCTTC
CASRSGAGWGYNEQFF
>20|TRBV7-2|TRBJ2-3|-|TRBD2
TGTGCCAGCAGCTTAGTATCTCTAGCGGGGGGGCTACGGGACACAGATACGCAGTATTTT
CASSLVSLAGGLRDTDTQYF
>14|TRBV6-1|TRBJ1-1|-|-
TGTGCCAGCAGTGAAGCCCCTAAGCCCACTGAAGCTTTCTTT
CASSEAPKPTEAFF
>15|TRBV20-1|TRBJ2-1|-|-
TGCAGTGCTAGAGATCTCAAGGGCGGTCGGGATGAGCAGTTCTTC
CSARDLKGGRDEQFF
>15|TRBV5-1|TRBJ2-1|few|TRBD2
TGCGCCAGCTGGTCCGGGACTAGCTCGGTCAATGAGCAGTTCTTC
CASWSGTSSVNEQFF
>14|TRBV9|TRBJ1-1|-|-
TGTGCCAGCAGCGTAGAGGCAGTGAACACTGAAGCTTTCTTT
CASSVEAVNTEAFF
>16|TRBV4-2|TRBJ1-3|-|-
TGTGCCAGCAGCCAACCCACAGGGATTGGTGGAAACACCATATATTTT
CASSQPTGIGGNTIYF
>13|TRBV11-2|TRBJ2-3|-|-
TGTGCCAGCAGCTTAATGGCGCCAGATACGCAGTATTTT
CASSLMAPDTQYF
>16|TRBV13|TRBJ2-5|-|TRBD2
TGTGCCAGCAGCTTAGGCCGTGGCGGGGGACAAGAGACCCAGTACTTC
CASSLGRGGGQETQYF
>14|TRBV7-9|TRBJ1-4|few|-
TGTGCCAGCAGCTTAGTCGCAGGGAATGAAAAACTGTTTTTT
CASSLVAGNEKLFF
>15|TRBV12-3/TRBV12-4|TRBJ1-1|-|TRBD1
TGTGCCAGCAGCGTGGGGACAGCCCTGAACACTGAAGCTTTCTTT
CASSVGTALNTEAFF